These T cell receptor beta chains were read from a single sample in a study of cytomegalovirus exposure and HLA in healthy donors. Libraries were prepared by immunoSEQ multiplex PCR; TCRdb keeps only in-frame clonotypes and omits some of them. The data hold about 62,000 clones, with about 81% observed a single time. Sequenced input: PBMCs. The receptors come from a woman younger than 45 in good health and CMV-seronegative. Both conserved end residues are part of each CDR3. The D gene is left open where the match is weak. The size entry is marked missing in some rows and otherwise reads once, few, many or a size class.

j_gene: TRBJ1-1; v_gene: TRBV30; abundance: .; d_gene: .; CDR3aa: CAWSPGACEAFF; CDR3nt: TGTGCCTGGAGTCCAGGCGCCTGTGAAGCTTTCTTT
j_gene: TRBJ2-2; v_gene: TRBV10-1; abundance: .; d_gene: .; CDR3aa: CASSESIVPGELFF; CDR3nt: TGCGCCAGCAGTGAGTCGATAGTTCCCGGGGAGCTGTTTTTT
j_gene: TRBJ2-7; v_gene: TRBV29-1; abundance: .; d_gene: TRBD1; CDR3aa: CSVEEERGQGYEQYF; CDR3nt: TGCAGCGTTGAAGAGGAAAGGGGACAGGGGTACGAGCAGTACTTC
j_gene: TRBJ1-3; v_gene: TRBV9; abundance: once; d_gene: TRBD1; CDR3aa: CASSVLPGGTGNTIYF; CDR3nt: TGTGCCAGCAGCGTCCTACCAGGGGGAACTGGAAACACCATATATTTT
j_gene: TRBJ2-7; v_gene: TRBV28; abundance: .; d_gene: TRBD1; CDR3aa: CASSLIALGTGRNEQYF; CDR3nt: TGTGCCAGCAGTTTAATAGCCTTAGGGACAGGGAGGAACGAGCAGTACTTC
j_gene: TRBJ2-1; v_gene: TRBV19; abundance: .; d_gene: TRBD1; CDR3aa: CASTIHRGSYNEQFF; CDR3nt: TGTGCCAGTACTATCCACAGGGGCTCCTACAATGAGCAGTTCTTC
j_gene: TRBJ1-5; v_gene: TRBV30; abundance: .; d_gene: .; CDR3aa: CAWRDGQHHQPQHF; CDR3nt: TGTGCCTGGAGGGATGGACAGCATCATCAGCCCCAGCATTTT
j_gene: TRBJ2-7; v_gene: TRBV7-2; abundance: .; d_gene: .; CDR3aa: CASSLTVRVTYEQYF; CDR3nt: TGTGCCAGCAGCCTTACAGTCAGAGTGACATACGAGCAGTACTTC
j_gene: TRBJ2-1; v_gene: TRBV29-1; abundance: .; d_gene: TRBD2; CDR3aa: CSVPPGGTSFSNEQFF; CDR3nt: TGCAGCGTGCCACCGGGTGGGACTAGCTTTTCCAATGAGCAGTTCTTC
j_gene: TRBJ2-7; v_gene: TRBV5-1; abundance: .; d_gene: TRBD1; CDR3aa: CASTWAGTGGYEQYF; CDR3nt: TGCGCCAGCACCTGGGCCGGGACAGGGGGCTACGAGCAGTACTTC
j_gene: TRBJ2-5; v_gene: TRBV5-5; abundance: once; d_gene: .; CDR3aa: CASSLPTGVQETQYF; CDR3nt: TGTGCCAGCAGCTTGCCGACGGGGGTGCAAGAGACCCAGTACTTC
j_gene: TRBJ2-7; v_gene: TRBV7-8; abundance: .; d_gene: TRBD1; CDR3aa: CASSLVGTGPYEQYF; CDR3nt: TGTGCCAGCAGCTTAGTGGGGACAGGGCCCTACGAGCAGTACTTC
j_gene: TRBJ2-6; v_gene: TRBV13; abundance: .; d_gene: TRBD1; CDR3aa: CASSLAGTGANVLTF; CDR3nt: TGTGCCAGCAGCTTAGCCGGGACAGGTGCCAACGTCCTGACTTTC
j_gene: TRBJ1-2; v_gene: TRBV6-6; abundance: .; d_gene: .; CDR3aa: CASSYSTGNYGYTF; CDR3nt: TGTGCCAGCAGTTACTCAACAGGGAACTATGGCTACACCTTC
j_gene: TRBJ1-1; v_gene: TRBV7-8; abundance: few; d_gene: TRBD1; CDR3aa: CASSSGGRGAFF; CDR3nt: TGTGCCAGCAGCTCAGGGGGCCGGGGAGCTTTCTTT
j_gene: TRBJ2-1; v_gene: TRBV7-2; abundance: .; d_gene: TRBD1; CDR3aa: CASSFGTGGYNEQFF; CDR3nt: TGTGCCAGCAGCTTTGGGACAGGCGGATACAATGAGCAGTTCTTC
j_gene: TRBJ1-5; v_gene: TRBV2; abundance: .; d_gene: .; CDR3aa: CASSPSGGSQPQHF; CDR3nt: TGTGCCAGCAGCCCCAGCGGGGGATCTCAGCCCCAGCATTTT
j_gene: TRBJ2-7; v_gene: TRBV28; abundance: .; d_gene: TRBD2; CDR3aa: CASRGGSRQYF; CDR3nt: TGTGCCAGCAGGGGAGGGTCGAGGCAGTACTTC
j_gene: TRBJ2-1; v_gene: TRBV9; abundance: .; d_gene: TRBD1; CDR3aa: CASSPGGTPHNEQFF; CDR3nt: TGTGCCAGCAGCCCAGGGGGTACACCCCACAATGAGCAGTTCTTC
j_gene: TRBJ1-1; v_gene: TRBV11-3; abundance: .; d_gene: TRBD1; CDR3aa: CASSLDLRTGANTEAFF; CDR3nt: TGTGCCAGCAGCTTAGATCTCCGGACAGGGGCAAACACTGAAGCTTTCTTT
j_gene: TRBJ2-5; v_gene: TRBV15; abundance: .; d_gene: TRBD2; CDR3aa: CATSRDLISGSLWETQYF; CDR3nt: TGTGCCACCAGCAGAGATCTGATTAGCGGGAGTCTTTGGGAGACCCAGTACTTC
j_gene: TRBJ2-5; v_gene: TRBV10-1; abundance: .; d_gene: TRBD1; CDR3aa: CASSEETGSQETQYF; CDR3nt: TGCGCCAGCAGTGAGGAGACAGGGTCCCAAGAGACCCAGTACTTC
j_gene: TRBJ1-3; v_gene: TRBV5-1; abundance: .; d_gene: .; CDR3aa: CASSSRNGNTIYF; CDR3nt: TGCGCCAGCAGCTCGAGGAATGGAAACACCATATATTTT
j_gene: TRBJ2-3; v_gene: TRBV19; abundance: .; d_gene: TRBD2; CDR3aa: CASSIFGGRGTDTQYF; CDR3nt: TGTGCCAGTAGTATTTTTGGCGGGAGAGGCACAGATACGCAGTATTTT
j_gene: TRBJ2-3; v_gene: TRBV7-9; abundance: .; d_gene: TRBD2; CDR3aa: CASSPDRTSGPGTDTQYF; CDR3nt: TGTGCCAGCAGCCCCGATCGGACTAGCGGGCCAGGCACAGATACGCAGTATTTT
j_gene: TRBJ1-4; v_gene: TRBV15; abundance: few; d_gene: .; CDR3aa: CATSRDGSAPTNEKLFF; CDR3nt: TGTGCCACCAGCAGAGATGGCAGCGCCCCAACTAATGAAAAACTGTTTTTT
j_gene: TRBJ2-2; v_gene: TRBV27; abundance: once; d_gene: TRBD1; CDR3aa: CASSSKGQGANTGELFF; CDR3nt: TGTGCCAGCAGTTCAAAGGGACAGGGAGCGAACACCGGGGAGCTGTTTTTT
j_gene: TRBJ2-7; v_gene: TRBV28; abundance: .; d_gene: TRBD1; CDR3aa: CASSTGTAGYEQYF; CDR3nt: TGTGCCAGCTCGACCGGGACAGCCGGTTACGAGCAGTACTTC
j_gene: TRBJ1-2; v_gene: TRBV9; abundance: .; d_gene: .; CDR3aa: CASSPRGGRNGYTF; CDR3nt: TGTGCCAGCAGCCCCCGGGGGGGGCGAAATGGCTACACCTTC
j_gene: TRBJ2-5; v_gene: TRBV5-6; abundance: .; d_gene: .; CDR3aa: CASSLTYQETQYF; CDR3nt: TGTGCCAGCAGCTTGACATACCAAGAGACCCAGTACTTC
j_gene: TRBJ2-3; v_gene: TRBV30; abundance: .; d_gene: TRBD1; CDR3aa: CAWSVQGADTQYF; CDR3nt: TGTGCCTGGAGTGTCCAGGGGGCTGATACGCAGTATTTT
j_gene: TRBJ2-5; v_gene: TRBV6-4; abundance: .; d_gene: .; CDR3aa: CASSDSWGQGETQYF; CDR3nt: TGTGCCAGCAGTGACTCGTGGGGGCAGGGGGAGACCCAGTACTTC
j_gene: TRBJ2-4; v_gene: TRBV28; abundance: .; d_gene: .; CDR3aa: CASSLVGVKNIQYF; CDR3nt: TGTGCCAGCAGTTTAGTAGGGGTCAAAAACATTCAGTACTTC
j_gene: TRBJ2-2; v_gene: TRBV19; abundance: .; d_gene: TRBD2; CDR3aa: CASSIGGASGALSRELFF; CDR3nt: TGTGCCAGTAGTATAGGTGGGGCTAGCGGGGCCCTAAGTAGGGAGCTGTTTTTT
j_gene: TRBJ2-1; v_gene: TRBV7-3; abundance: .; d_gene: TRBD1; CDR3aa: CASSPTAGQGPYNEQFF; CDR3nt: TGTGCCAGCAGCCCAACGGCGGGACAGGGCCCCTACAATGAGCAGTTCTTC
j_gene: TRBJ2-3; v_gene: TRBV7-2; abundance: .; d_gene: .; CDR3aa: CASTRGKVADTRYF; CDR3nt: TGTGCCAGCACTCGCGGGAAGGTAGCAGATACGCGGTATTTT
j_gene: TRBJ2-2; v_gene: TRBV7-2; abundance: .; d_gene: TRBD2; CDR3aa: CASSLKGTRPTGELFF; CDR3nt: TGTGCCAGCAGCTTAAAGGGGACTAGACCCACCGGGGAGCTGTTTTTT
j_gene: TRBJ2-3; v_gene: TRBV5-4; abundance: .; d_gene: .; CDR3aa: CASSLGATSTTDTQYF; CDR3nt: TGTGCCAGCAGCTTGGGGGCCACCTCCACCACAGATACGCAGTATTTT
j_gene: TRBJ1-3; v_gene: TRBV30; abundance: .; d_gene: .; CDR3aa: CANTKKGGTGNTIYF; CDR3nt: TGCGCCAATACCAAGAAGGGGGGGACAGGAAACACCATATATTTT
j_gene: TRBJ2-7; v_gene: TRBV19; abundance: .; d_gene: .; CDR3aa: CASSTYTRELHEQYF; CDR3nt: TGTGCCAGTAGTACCTACACCAGGGAATTACACGAGCAGTACTTC
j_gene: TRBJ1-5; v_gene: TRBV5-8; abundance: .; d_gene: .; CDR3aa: CASSARLTAEGTEPQHF; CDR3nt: TGTGCCAGCAGCGCACGCCTTACAGCGGAGGGGACTGAGCCCCAGCATTTT
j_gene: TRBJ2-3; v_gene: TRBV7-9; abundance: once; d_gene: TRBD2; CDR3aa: CASSSGLGISADTQYF; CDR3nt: TGTGCCAGCAGCTCCGGACTAGGTATAAGCGCAGATACGCAGTATTTT
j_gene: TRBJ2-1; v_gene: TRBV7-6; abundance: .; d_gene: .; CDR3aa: CASSLDYYNEQFF; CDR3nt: TGTGCCAGCAGCTTAGACTACTACAATGAGCAGTTCTTC
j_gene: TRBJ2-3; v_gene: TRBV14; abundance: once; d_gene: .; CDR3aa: CASSPQRTQYF; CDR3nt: TGTGCCAGCAGCCCGCAGAGGACGCAGTATTTT
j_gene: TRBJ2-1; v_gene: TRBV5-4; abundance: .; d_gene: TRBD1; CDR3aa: CASSSIQGDEQFF; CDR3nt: TGTGCCAGCAGCTCCATACAGGGGGATGAGCAGTTCTTC
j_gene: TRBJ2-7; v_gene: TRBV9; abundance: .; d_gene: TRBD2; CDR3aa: CASSSGLRASGSEEQYF; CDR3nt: TGTGCCAGCAGCTCAGGACTAAGGGCTAGCGGGAGTGAGGAGCAGTACTTC
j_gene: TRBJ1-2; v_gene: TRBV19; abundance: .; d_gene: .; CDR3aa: CASAGWDGYTF; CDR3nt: TGTGCCAGTGCAGGGTGGGATGGCTACACCTTC
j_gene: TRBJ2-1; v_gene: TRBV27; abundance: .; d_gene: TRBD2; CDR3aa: CASSLSLWGGSMGNEQFF; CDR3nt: TGTGCCAGCAGTTTATCCTTATGGGGGGGGTCGATGGGCAATGAGCAGTTCTTC
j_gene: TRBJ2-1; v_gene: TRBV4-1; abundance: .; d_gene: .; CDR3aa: CASSQPPTSYNEQFF; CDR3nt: TGCGCCAGCAGCCAGCCACCGACTTCCTACAATGAGCAGTTCTTC
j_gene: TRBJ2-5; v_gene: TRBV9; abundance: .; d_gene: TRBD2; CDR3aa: CASSVDLAGVVGETQYF; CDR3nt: TGTGCCAGCAGCGTAGATCTAGCGGGAGTGGTAGGAGAGACCCAGTACTTC
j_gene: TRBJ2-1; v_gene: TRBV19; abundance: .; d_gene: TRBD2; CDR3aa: CASSQKTSGPYNEQFF; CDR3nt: TGTGCCAGTAGCCAGAAAACTAGCGGCCCCTACAATGAGCAGTTCTTC
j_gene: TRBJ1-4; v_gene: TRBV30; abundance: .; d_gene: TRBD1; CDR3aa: CAWSVRVWGQGNEKLFF; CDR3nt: TGTGCCTGGAGTGTACGGGTTTGGGGACAGGGTAATGAAAAACTGTTTTTT
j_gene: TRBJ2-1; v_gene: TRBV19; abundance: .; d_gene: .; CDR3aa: CASSMGQTNEQFF; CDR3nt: TGTGCCAGTAGTATGGGGCAGACCAATGAGCAGTTCTTC
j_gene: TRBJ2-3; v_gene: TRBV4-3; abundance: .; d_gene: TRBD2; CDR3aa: CASSRRTSGRGDTQYF; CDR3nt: TGCGCCAGCAGCCGCCGGACTAGCGGGAGAGGGGATACGCAGTATTTT
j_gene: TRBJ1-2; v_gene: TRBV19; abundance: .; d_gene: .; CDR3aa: CASSKAKAAYGYTF; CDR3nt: TGTGCCAGTAGTAAAGCAAAGGCGGCATACGGCTACACCTTC
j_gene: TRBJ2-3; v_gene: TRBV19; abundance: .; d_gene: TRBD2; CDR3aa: CASSPPGLATDTQYF; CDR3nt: TGTGCCAGTAGTCCTCCGGGACTAGCAACAGATACGCAGTATTTT
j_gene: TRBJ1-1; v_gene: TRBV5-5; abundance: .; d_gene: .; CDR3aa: CASSLATVNTEAFF; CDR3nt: TGTGCCAGCAGCTTGGCGACAGTGAACACTGAAGCTTTCTTT
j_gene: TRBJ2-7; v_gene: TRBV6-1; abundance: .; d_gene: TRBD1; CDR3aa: CASSIQGAGDEQYF; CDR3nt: TGTGCCAGCAGTATACAGGGGGCTGGAGACGAGCAGTACTTC
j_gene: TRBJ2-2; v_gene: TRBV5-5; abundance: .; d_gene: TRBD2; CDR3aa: CASSLGLAGWSTGELFF; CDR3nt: TGTGCCAGCAGCTTGGGTCTAGCGGGATGGTCCACCGGGGAGCTGTTTTTT
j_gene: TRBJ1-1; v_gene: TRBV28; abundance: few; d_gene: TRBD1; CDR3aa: CASRSLQGRTEAFF; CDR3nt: TGTGCCAGCAGGTCCTTACAGGGGCGAACTGAAGCTTTCTTT